This TCR beta chain was obtained from a study of graft-versus-host responses after intestinal transplantation. About the research overall: Multivisceral, liver-intestinal, or isolated intestinal transplants were performed in recipients. Every recipient had anti-thymocyte globulin induction and 2 to 4 years of tacrolimus plus steroids.

The repertoire was sequenced with immunoSEQ multiplex PCR; TCRdb's copy has only in-frame clones and lacks some. This table has about 24,000 clones, just under 40% appearing once. Per germline, CDR1 KGHSH and CDR2 LQKENI. The trim removed 4 bases at V and 3 bases at J, leaving 8 bases unmatched. The CDR3 has 17 amino acids. At the end of the reaction, proliferating CFSE-low CD3+CD4+ and CD3+CD8+ responders were sorted. This clonotype was obtained from a human patient who received an intestinal transplant. This rearrangement joins TRBV18 to TRBJ2-1; 11 bases are a match to TRBD2. The sequencing used alloreactive CD4+ T cells from a mixed lymphocyte reaction culture, collected before intestinal transplant. As to subset: CFSE-low proliferating T cells sorted from approximately six-day pre-transplant mixed lymphocyte reaction (GvH or HvG direction). CDR3 amino acids: CASSQLLLAGGYNEQFF. Here the CDR3 DNA reads TGTGCCAGCTCACAACTTCTTCTAGCGGGGGGCTACAATGAGCAGTTCTTC.